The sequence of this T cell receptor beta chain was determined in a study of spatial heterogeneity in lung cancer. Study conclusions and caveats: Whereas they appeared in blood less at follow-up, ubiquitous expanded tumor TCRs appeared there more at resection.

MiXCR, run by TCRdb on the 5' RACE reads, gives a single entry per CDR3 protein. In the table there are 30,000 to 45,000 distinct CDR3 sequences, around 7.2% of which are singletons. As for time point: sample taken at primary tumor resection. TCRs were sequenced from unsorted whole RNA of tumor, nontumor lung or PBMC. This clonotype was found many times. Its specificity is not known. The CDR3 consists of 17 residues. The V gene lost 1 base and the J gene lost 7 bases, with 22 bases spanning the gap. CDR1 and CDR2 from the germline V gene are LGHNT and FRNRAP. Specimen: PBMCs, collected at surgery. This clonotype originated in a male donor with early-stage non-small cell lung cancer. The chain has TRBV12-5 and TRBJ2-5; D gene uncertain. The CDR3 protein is CASGLDQSGLGLATQYF. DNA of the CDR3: TGTGCTAGTGGTTTGGACCAATCCGGTCTGGGTTTAGCGACCCAGTACTTC.